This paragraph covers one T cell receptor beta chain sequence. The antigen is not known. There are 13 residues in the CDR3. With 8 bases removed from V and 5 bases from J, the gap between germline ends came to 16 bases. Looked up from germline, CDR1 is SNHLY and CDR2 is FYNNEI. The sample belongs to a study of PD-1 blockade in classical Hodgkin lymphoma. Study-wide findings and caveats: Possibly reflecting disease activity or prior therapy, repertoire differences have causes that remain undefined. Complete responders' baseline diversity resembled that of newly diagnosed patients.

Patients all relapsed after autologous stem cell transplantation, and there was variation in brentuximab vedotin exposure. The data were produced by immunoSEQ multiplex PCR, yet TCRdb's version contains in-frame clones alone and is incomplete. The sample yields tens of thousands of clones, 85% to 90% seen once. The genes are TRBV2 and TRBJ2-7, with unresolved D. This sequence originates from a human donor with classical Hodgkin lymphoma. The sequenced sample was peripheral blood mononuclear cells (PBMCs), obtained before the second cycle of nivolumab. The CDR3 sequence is CASGSSEPNEQYF. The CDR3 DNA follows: TGTGCCAGCGGGTCTTCGGAACCTAACGAGCAGTACTTC. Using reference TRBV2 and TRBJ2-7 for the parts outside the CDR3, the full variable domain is EPEVTQTPSHQVTQMGQEVILRCVPISNHLYFYWYRQILGQKVEFLVSFYNNEISEKSEIFDDQFSVERPDGSNFTLKIRSTKLEDSAMYFCASGSSEPNEQYFGPGTRLTVT.